This TCR beta chain originates from a study of OX40 agonist ivuxolimab in advanced cancers. Study overall: Patients were treated with ivuxolimab, an agonistic anti-OX40 (CD134) antibody.

The method was immunoSEQ multiplex PCR; TCRdb's version includes in-frame clones alone and lacks a portion of them. In the table there are tens of thousands of clones, 84% of which are singletons. Per the germline V gene, CDR1 is MNHNS and CDR2 is SASEGT. The V and J ends lost 5 bases and 6 bases respectively, with 8 bases between them. This CDR3 contains 13 residues. Study-level findings and limits: Expanded clones belonging to CD8+ T cells outnumbered, on average, those of CD4+. Blood T cells, both CD4+ and CD8+, expanded clonally by week 6 at 0.1 to 3.0 mg/kg.

As regards this clone: Antigen specificity is unknown.

The TCR originated in an adult with an advanced solid tumor such as melanoma, head and neck, liver or kidney cancer. The rearrangement joins TRBV6-1 to TRBJ2-6; TRBD1 or TRBD2 may be the D gene (5 bases each). The sample consisted of CD4+ or CD8+ T cells sorted from blood, taken in a trial of the OX40 agonist ivuxolimab. This CDR3 is CASSRGEANVLTF. DNA of the CDR3: TGTGCCAGCAGTCGAGGGGAGGCCAACGTCCTGACTTTC.